These 10 T cell receptor beta chains originate from one sample sequenced in a study of blood T cell repertoires in COVID-19. The table came from immunoSEQ multiplex PCR; TCRdb's copy has only in-frame clones and leaves some out. The sample includes some 240,000 clones, approximately 79% of them seen just once. Sequences were obtained from PBMCs or T cells enriched from blood (not recorded which). These receptors originate from a man aged 25 to 40 with acute COVID-19.

The J gene is TRBJ1-2, the V gene TRBV21-1; no check of the table's D call, TRBD1, against the DNA was made. TRBV21-1 is noted as a pseudogene. This CDR3 has 16 amino acids. The CDR3 sequence is CASSAQGDRSLRGYTF. CDR3 DNA sequence: TGTGCCAGCAGCGCCCAGGGGGACCGATCCCTTCGTGGCTACACCTTC.

This chain connects TRBV7-8 to TRBJ2-5; D is perhaps TRBD1 (6 bases). The V end lost 5 bases, the J end lost 2 bases, and 15 bases lay between the germline ends. Germline V lookup: CDR1 SGHVS, CDR2 FQNEAQ. The CDR3 is 15 residues long. CDR3 sequence: CASSRGTTLQETQYF. In DNA form, the CDR3 reads TGTGCCAGCAGCCGAGGGACAACGCTTCAAGAGACCCAGTACTTC.

This chain uses TRBV12-3 or TRBV12-4 with TRBJ1-2; D not resolved. The CDR3 runs to 13 residues. V dropped 6 bases and J dropped 1 base, with 9 bases sitting between them. The CDR3 loop reads CASSRTNNYGYTF. CDR3 in DNA: TGTGCCAGCAGCCGCACAAATAACTATGGCTACACCTTC.

The rearrangement joins TRBV24-1 to TRBJ2-2; D remains unclear. This CDR3 comprises 10 residues. The germline gives CDR1 KGHDR, CDR2 SFDVKD. The V gene lost 9 bases and the J gene lost 7 bases, with 5 bases spanning the gap. As DNA, the CDR3 is TGTGCCACCGGAGACGGGGAGCTGTTTTTT. Translating it yields CATGDGELFF.

The chain uses TRBV7-2 and TRBJ1-1, with TRBD1 identical over 9 bases. Germline loops: CDR1 SGHTA, CDR2 FQGNSA. The junction had 6 bases not matched to a gene; V was cut back by 3 bases and J by 1 base. CDR3 length: 16 amino acids. The CDR3 sequence is CASSFRDRVQNTEAFF. The DNA for the CDR3 is TGTGCCAGCAGCTTCAGGGACAGGGTCCAGAACACTGAAGCTTTCTTT.

V usage is TRBV10-2 and J usage is TRBJ2-1; possibly TRBD2 for D (6 bases). Trimming cost V 3 bases and J 8 bases, with 8 bases left between them. Germline CDR1 and CDR2: WSHSY and SAAADI. The CDR3 is made up of 12 amino acids. The CDR3 loop reads CASSDGGDEQFF. CDR3 DNA: TGCGCCAGCAGTGATGGCGGGGATGAGCAGTTCTTC.

The chain couples TRBV10-1 to TRBJ2-3; 11 nucleotides line up with TRBD2. Germline CDR1 and CDR2: WNHNN and SYGVQD (reference sequence). The CDR3 runs 15 residues. Germline trimming cut 6 bases from V and 2 bases from J; bases unmatched to any gene: 4. CDR3 sequence reads: CASSLSGGATDTQYF. CDR3 sequence (DNA): TGCGCCAGCAGCCTTAGCGGGGGGGCCACAGATACGCAGTATTTT.

There are a few counts of this clone. The chain combines TRBV11-2 with TRBJ1-1, with a tentative D call TRBD1 (6 bases). V lost 1 base to trimming and J lost 5 bases, with 17 bases between them. Germline-derived CDR1 and CDR2 are SGHAT and FQNNGV. The CDR3 extends over 16 amino acids. CDR3 residues: CASSLGGRGAGTEAFF. CDR3 bases: TGTGCCAGCAGCTTAGGGGGCCGGGGGGCTGGTACTGAAGCTTTCTTT.

The V call is TRBV5-1, the J call TRBJ2-3, with 9 bases matching TRBD2. Germline V gene lookup returns CDR1 SGHRS and CDR2 YFSETQ. The CDR3 sequence is 17 residues long. The trim removed 5 bases at V and 0 bases at J, leaving 10 bases unmatched. The CDR3 loop is CASREAGGGRSTDTQYF. CDR3 bases: TGCGCCAGCAGAGAGGCGGGAGGGGGTCGCAGCACAGATACGCAGTATTTT. Full variable domain (outside the CDR3, taken from reference TRBV5-1 and TRBJ2-3): KAGVTQTPRYLIKTRGQQVTLSCSPISGHRSVSWYQQTPGQGLQFLFEYFSETQRNKGNFPGRFSGRQFSNSRSEMNVSTLELGDSALYLCASREAGGGRSTDTQYFGPGTRLTVL.

The DNA of the CDR3 is TGTGCCAGCAGCTCTATAGCGGCCAGCACAGATACGCAGTATTTT. Translating it yields CASSSIAASTDTQYF. The chain couples TRBV9 to TRBJ2-3; D is possibly TRBD2 (6 bases). V was shortened by 4 bases and J by 0 bases, with 12 bases between the two germline ends. Germline V CDR1 and CDR2: SGDLS, YYNGEE. CDR3 length: 15 amino acids.